The subject of this entry is one TCR beta chain. It lacks a known antigen. Base qualities are not provided; no much larger clone lies one nucleotide away. These data belong to a study of cytomegalovirus exposure and HLA in healthy donors (dated by TCRdb to about 2017). Context from the whole study: An earlier analysis of roughly 500 of the donors reported 250 to 350 Gb of sequence data and 95 million to 140 million unique TCR beta sequences obtained from about 180 million T cells. Genome-wide SNP genotypes for about 55% of the roughly 670 donors were used in a later genetic analysis, which treated that subset as a discovery cohort. An early release that covered several hundred HLA-typed donors contained around 300 gigabases of sequencing data and around 80 million unique TCR sequences. Rather than using new phenotypic data, the later analysis identified candidate immune exposures from TCR beta sequences and from how often those sequences occurred across donors. The T cell repertoires of some 670 subjects were profiled by immunosequencing and related to cytomegalovirus serostatus. Four or five DR-DQ haplotypes were handled as single units for association and clustering, since linkage in the cohort was strong. The number of donors typed differed by locus, with roughly 620-630 for A, B, C, DRB1 and DQB1, around 500 for DQA1, some 570 for DPA1, and over 400 for DPB1. The study aimed to test whether signatures of past pathogen exposure could be identified by cataloging public T cell receptors. Donor age, sex, ethnicity and CMV serostatus were compiled together with the repertoire data. All discovery cohort repertoires had been generated on a single sequencing platform. Both class I and class II loci were covered by HLA typing, at four-digit resolution. High-throughput TCR immunosequencing, statistical association of individual TCRs with disease status, and machine learning were combined to predict cytomegalovirus infection status. Across 398 genotyped donors of the cohort, an average of approximately 200,000 unique TCR beta nucleotide sequences per donor were sequenced, and 15% to 20% of those sequences were non-productive. An earlier analysis of approximately 640 of the donors applied high-throughput TCR beta sequencing to assess whether each TCR beta V gene segment acted as functional or pseudogenic. Along with the roughly 670-subject first cohort, a separate validation cohort of over a hundred different subjects was used. The genetic ancestry cluster associated with self-reported Caucasian donors included 81% of the roughly 360 genotyped donors. A later analysis re-examined previously published TCR beta repertoires from just over 650 donors and added high-resolution HLA genotyping to investigate patterns of TCR occurrence.

The protocol used for the library was the immunoSEQ multiplex PCR assay. The multiplex PCR relied on a mix of 60 forward primers for TCR Vbeta segments and 13 reverse primers for TCR Jbeta segments. A multiplex PCR assay on genomic DNA amplified the CDR3 region of rearranged TCR beta genes. Amplified TCR beta libraries were sequenced as 87-base-pair reads on the Illumina HiSeq System. As for how the authors treated the data: A later analysis tallied around 82 million unique TCR beta chains across the 650 to 750 repertoires, and about 12 million of those chains were shared by two or more donors. A nearest-neighbor algorithm error-corrected the raw reads and collapsed the reads into unique sequences, merging closely related sequences to remove PCR and sequencing errors. CDR3 sequences were aligned to IMGT reference sequences to assign V, D and J gene segments. For a sequence to be retained, a match of at least six nucleotides to both a V gene segment and a J gene segment was required. A rearrangement counted as productive if the CDR3 had no stop codons and remained in frame with V and J, and every other rearrangement counted as non-productive. Following IMGT convention, CDR3 was defined as the stretch from the second conserved V-encoded cysteine up to the conserved J-encoded phenylalanine. In an earlier analysis of 550 to 650 of the donors, sequences lacking an unambiguous match to a single V gene segment were excluded. In an earlier analysis of a few hundred of the donors, V segments were called functional above 56.7% productive rearrangements and were called segregating when the between-donor standard deviation exceeded 5%. A statistical classification framework was developed to diagnose cytomegalovirus status using the catalog of TCR beta chain sequences. A later analysis assigned V and J genes by comparing TCR nucleotide sequences with IMGT/GENE-DB human TR gene sequences. Using the TCRdist pipeline, a later analysis assigned CDR3 sequences along with most-parsimonious VDJ recombination scenarios. In a later analysis, every TCR beta chain was defined by the combination of its CDR3 amino acid sequence and its V-gene family, and reads without a unique V-gene family were dropped. In a later analysis, some 600 highly shared, low-generation-probability nucleotide sequences were removed to address suspected cross-contamination and a sequencing artifact. In a later analysis, a clonal expansion index was calculated for each public chain from normalized within-repertoire ranks of inferred template counts. A later analysis computed generation probabilities with a VDJ recombination model fitted to out-of-frame rearrangements, and checked the results against IGoR. In a later analysis, hypergeometric tests were used to score TCR-TCR, TCR-HLA and TCR-CMV co-occurrence, with a repertoire-size bias correction applied to TCR pairs. In a later analysis, false discovery rates were estimated by permuting HLA or CMV assignments 20 times. In a later analysis, co-occurring TCRs were grouped using DBSCAN, with TCRdist sequence similarity added in when clustering inside HLA-allele-positive subsets. Repertoires with fewer than 30,000 or more than 120,000 public chains, plus five repertoires with anomalous nucleotide sharing, were excluded from co-occurrence clustering. TCRdb retrieved this table from immuneACCESS and kept in-frame rearrangements only. Not all clones are present; in checked studies, unresolved V genes account for under half, and no reason is known for the remainder. D and trimming were read from the DNA, whereas the V and J calls and clone size are those reported in that table. Recorded for this sample are over 150,000 clones; around 74% of them occurred a single time. Together, the top ten hold over 1.5% of the sample.

The cohort comprised under 700 healthy bone marrow donors. All cohort members were sampled while nominally healthy, although unrecorded immune exposures were likely present. The donor was CMV seropositive and belonged to the group of over 250 seropositive cohort members. Every donor gave a peripheral blood sample, and the peripheral blood mononuclear cells from that sample were used for TCR beta sequencing. Genomic DNA was extracted from the blood cell samples with the Qiagen DNeasy Blood Extraction Kit. The germline V gene specifies SGHTA as CDR1 and FQGNSA as CDR2. Including cysteine and phenylalanine, the CDR3 has 13 amino acids. CDR3 DNA only is kept here, 39 bases in frame from base 1. The V and J ends are trimmed by 1 base and 5 bases, leaving 8 bases between them. The investigation overall reported the following: The earlier analysis of 587 of the donors excluded some 15 rarely observed V segments, including chromosome 9 orphons, because counts were too low. The study gave a list of 150 to 200 TCR beta chains associated with cytomegalovirus. Across donors, most TCR sequences were observed very rarely, whereas some public TCRs were present in many individuals. This cohort had only TCR beta chains sequenced, and the lack of alpha or paired-chain data limited which features could be detected. In both the original and validation cohorts, the classifier was reported to diagnose cytomegalovirus status with high specificity and sensitivity. An earlier analysis of some 560 of the donors showed that most TCR beta V segments appeared in productive rearrangements either about 87% or about 30% of the time, which broadly matched IMGT annotations. CMV serostatus was the only immune exposure information available for the cohort. A further reported finding was that TCR beta sequences accurately predicted the HLA-A and HLA-B alleles for most subjects in the first cohort. Specific HLA alleles were associated with 16,951 TCR beta sequences at a false discovery rate of 0.05 in a later analysis. Roughly uniform sequencing depth across donors was assumed in presence/absence analyses, although this assumption may not hold. In a later analysis, most CMV-associated TCR beta chains were found to appear HLA-restricted, with HLA associations seemingly driven largely by CMV exposure. Compared with equally common non-associated chains, HLA-associated TCR beta chains in a later analysis were more clonally expanded and had lower generation probabilities. Strong co-occurrence of HLA alleles, especially DR and DQ, made assigning TCR associations to individual alleles difficult. According to a later analysis, parvovirus B19, influenza, CMV and Epstein-Barr virus appeared linked to several top co-occurrence clusters. In a later analysis, the rate of TCR association differed among HLA loci, with DRB1 alleles having the most associated TCRs and HLA-C alleles having the fewest. Three of the identified cytomegalovirus-associated TCR beta chains were confirmed in vitro to be specific for cytomegalovirus antigens. Correlated functional status among segregating V segments might reflect linkage disequilibrium, but an unknown experimental factor could not be ruled out. A later genetic analysis reported fewer N-insertions in productive TCRs among donors in an Asian-associated ancestry cluster than the roughly 620-donor mean. Some IMGT-functional V segments, including TRBV6-2 and TRBV6-3, could not be told apart with the 87-base-pair reads, so those segments were excluded. The authors suggested that the approach could potentially be generalized to other disease states and immunological phenotypes. V-gene and J-gene trimming of TCR beta chains was associated with a missense DCLRE1C variant in a later genetic analysis, and the association was replicated in an independent cohort. A group of highly shared sequence variants was considered likely to be a technical artifact of the sequencing pipeline. Because HLA typing was unavailable for some donors at each locus, only the typed subset was used in association tests.

The sequence was collected from a girl aged 5-17 years in good health and CMV-seropositive. Recombination joined TRBV7-2 with TRBJ1-1, and possibly TRBD1, on 5 matching bases. The specimen sequenced was PBMCs. The DNA reads TGTGCCAGCAGCTTAGAGGGGTTAACTGAAGCTTTCTTT. It is translated as CASSLEGLTEAFF.